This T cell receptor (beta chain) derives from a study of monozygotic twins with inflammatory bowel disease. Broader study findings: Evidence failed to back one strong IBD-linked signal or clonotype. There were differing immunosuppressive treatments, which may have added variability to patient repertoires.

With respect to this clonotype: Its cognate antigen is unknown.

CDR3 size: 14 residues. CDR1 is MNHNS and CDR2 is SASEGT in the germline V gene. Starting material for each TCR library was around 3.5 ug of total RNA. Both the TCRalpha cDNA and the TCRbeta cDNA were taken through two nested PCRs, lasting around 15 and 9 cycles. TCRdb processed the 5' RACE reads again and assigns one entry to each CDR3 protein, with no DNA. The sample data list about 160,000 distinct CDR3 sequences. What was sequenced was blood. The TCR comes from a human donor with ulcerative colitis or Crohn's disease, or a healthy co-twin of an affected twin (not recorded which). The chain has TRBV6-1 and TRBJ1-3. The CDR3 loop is CASTMLGSGNTIYF.